This entry lists 26 T cell receptor beta chains sequenced from one sample in a study of low-dose radiotherapy and immunotherapy resistance in tumors. With TRAV- and TRBV-specific primers, first-strand cDNA was made, covering the alpha and beta chains. PCR amplification of the TCRs was performed with Phusion for 20 PCR cycles, and it relied on a constant-region primer together with a V-primer adapter. TCRdb itself ran the reads through MiXCR, one entry per CDR3 protein. The sample contains 35,000 to 45,000 distinct CDR3 sequences, around a third of which appear only once. The time point was: before trial treatment. Sequencing was performed on PBMCs, taken before treatment. These receptors came from a male donor with gallbladder cancer.

Within the sample, this clonotype is medium-sized. The chain couples TRBV6-2 or TRBV6-3 to TRBJ2-2; D gene uncertain. The germline V and J ends were trimmed by 0 bases and 4 bases, with 6 bases remaining between them. The CDR3 consists of 14 residues. Germline CDR1 and CDR2: MNHEY and SVGEGT. The CDR3 is CASSYSSFTGELFF. The CDR3 DNA is TGTGCCAGCAGTTACTCAAGTTTCACCGGGGAGCTGTTTTTT.

This clonotype was detected many times. The rearrangement joins TRBV12-3 or TRBV12-4 to TRBJ1-4, with TRBD1 as a possible D gene (5 bases). V was cut by 3 bases and J by 14 bases, with 16 bases left in between. This CDR3 contains 13 residues. Here the CDR3 DNA reads TGTGCCAGCAGTTTGGGGGTCGATTTAAGGCTGTTTTTT. Translating it yields CASSLGVDLRLFF.

This clonotype was seen a few times. V is TRBV27 and J is TRBJ1-1, with a tentative D call TRBD1 (5 bases). Germline values: CDR1 MNHEY, CDR2 SMNVEV (reference sequence). The CDR3 totals 14 residues. With 6 bases removed from V and 6 bases from J, the gap between germline ends came to 17 bases. The CDR3 region is CASRTGARVAEAFF. CDR3 DNA sequence: TGTGCCAGCAGAACCGGGGCCCGGGTCGCTGAAGCTTTCTTT.

For this clonotype: One junction end disagrees with the germline gene, perhaps due to a read error. The chain uses TRBV12-3 or TRBV12-4 and TRBJ2-7; no definite D call. There are 15 residues in the CDR3. The CDR3 spells CASSLDPCSSYEQYF. CDR3 DNA: TGTGCTAGCAGTTTAGACCCATGTTCCTCCTACGAGCAGTACTTC.

This clonotype was counted many times. The genes are TRBV7-9 and TRBJ2-2, with TRBD1 matching over 7 bases. Germline V lookup: CDR1 SEHNR, CDR2 FQNEAQ (reference sequence). The V and J ends lost 6 bases and 7 bases, in that order; junction bases with no gene match: 11. The CDR3 loop spans 15 amino acids. The CDR3 DNA follows: TGTGCCAGCAGTTCGGGACAGCTATTCGACGGGGAGCTGTTTTTT. It codes for CASSSGQLFDGELFF.

The rearrangement uses TRBV5-4 and TRBJ2-7; 12 bases align to TRBD1. Per germline, CDR1 SGHNT and CDR2 YYREEE (reference sequence). J lost 6 bases, V lost 5 bases, and 6 bases had no gene match. This CDR3 is 14 amino acids long. CDR3: CASRAGTGGLEQYF. CDR3 in DNA: TGTGCCAGCAGGGCCGGGACAGGGGGCCTCGAGCAGTACTTC.

Details on this clonotype: A far larger clone differs by one base, so this is likely a read error. The chain couples TRBV13 to TRBJ2-7, with D perhaps TRBD1 (6 bases). Germline CDR1 PRHDT, CDR2 FYEKMQ (reference sequence). The CDR3 sequence is 14 residues long. Trimming cost V 6 bases and J 2 bases, with 14 bases left between them. The CDR3 sequence is CASSDRGGPYEQYF. In DNA form, the CDR3 reads TGTGCCAGCAGTGATCGAGGGGGTCCCTACGAGCAGTACTTC.

Ten or more counts support this clonotype. The chain uses TRBV7-2 and TRBJ2-2, with TRBD1 identical over 7 bases. Trimming at V came to 5 bases and at J to 5 bases, leaving 14 bases not matched to a gene. The CDR3 spans 17 residues. The germline V gene has CDR1 SGHTA and CDR2 FQGNSA. DNA for the CDR3: TGTGCCAGCAGCCCCAACCCTAGACAGGGAAAAACCGGGGAGCTGTTTTTT. Its protein product is CASSPNPRQGKTGELFF. Variable domain in full (rest from reference TRBV7-2 and TRBJ2-2): GAGVSQSPSNKVTEKGKDVELRCDPISGHTALYWYRQSLGQGLEFLIYFQGNSAPDKSGLPSDRFSAERTGGSVSTLTIQRTQQEDSAVYLCASSPNPRQGKTGELFFGEGSRLTVL.

In its sample, this clonotype was seen many times. The chain recombines TRBV4-1 with TRBJ1-1; maybe TRBD1 (6 bases). CDR1 MGHRA and CDR2 YSYEKL come from the germline V gene. This CDR3 region has 16 residues. The V and J ends lost 3 bases and 0 bases respectively, with 14 bases between them. The CDR3 DNA follows: TGCGCCAGCAGCCAGGTTATTGGACAGATGAACACTGAAGCTTTCTTT. Protein: CASSQVIGQMNTEAFF.

This clonotype is labeled as medium-sized. The rearrangement joins TRBV28 to TRBJ2-1; no clear D gene. This CDR3 contains 11 residues. From germline, CDR1 is MDHEN and CDR2 SYDVKM. V was pared by 6 bases and J by 3 bases, with 3 bases between. CDR3 in DNA: TGTGCCAGCAGGAACTACAATGAGCAGTTCTTC. Translated, it gives CASRNYNEQFF.

The V call is TRBV11-2, the J call TRBJ2-2; perhaps TRBD2 as D (6 bases). Germline CDR1 and CDR2: SGHAT and FQNNGV. V dropped 5 bases and J dropped 4 bases, with 17 bases sitting between them. The CDR3 sequence is 16 residues long. The CDR3 nucleotides are TGTGCCAGCAGCCCAGCCGGAGGGCCGCGCACCGGGGAGCTGTTTTTT. The encoded protein is CASSPAGGPRTGELFF.

There are a few counts of this clonotype. This sequence joins TRBV20-1 and TRBJ2-2; a possible D gene is TRBD2 (6 bases). Germline-derived CDR1 and CDR2 are DFQATT and SNEGSKA (reference sequence). With 0 bases removed from V and 2 bases from J, the gap between germline ends came to 10 bases. There are 15 residues in the CDR3. The CDR3 loop reads CSARDNGGNTGELFF. The CDR3 DNA reads TGCAGTGCTAGAGATAACGGGGGAAACACCGGGGAGCTGTTTTTT.

This clonotype is deemed medium-sized. This sequence joins TRBV6-2 or TRBV6-3 and TRBJ1-2; 7 bases fit TRBD1. The V gene's germline CDR1 is MNHEY and CDR2 SVGEGT. This CDR3 contains 16 residues. V lost 6 bases to trimming and J lost 4 bases; unmatched junction nucleotides: 14. Here the CDR3 reads CASRTDPRQGSYGYTF. Here the CDR3 DNA reads TGTGCCAGCAGGACTGACCCCCGACAGGGAAGCTATGGCTACACCTTC.

V is TRBV19 and J is TRBJ1-6, with 9 bases that match TRBD1. V shed 7 bases, J shed 10 bases, and the junction held 8 bases outside the gene matches. The CDR3 contains 14 residues. In germline, CDR1 is LNHDA, CDR2 SQIVND (reference sequence). CDR3 region: CASMRTGVISPLHF. CDR3 nucleotides: TGTGCCAGTATGAGGACAGGGGTTATCTCACCCCTCCACTTT. Variable domain in full (rest from reference TRBV19 and TRBJ1-6): DGGITQSPKYLFRKEGQNVTLSCEQNLNHDAMYWYRQDPGQGLRLIYYSQIVNDFQKGDIAEGYSVSREKKESFPLTVTSAQKNPTAFYLCASMRTGVISPLHFGNGTRLTVT.

In its sample, this clonotype was seen many times. This chain uses TRBV15 with TRBJ2-1; D gene unclear. The CDR3 loop spans 11 amino acids. V shed 4 bases and J shed 5 bases, with 3 bases lying between them. Per germline, CDR1 LNHNV and CDR2 YYDKDF (reference sequence). The CDR3 reads CATSINNEQFF. CDR3 bases: TGTGCCACCAGCATTAACAATGAGCAGTTCTTC.

This clonotype was picked up many times. The chain couples TRBV7-9 to TRBJ1-5; the D gene is possibly TRBD1 (6 bases). Germline lookup yields CDR1 SEHNR and CDR2 FQNEAQ (reference sequence). There are 15 residues in the CDR3. The V end lost 8 bases, the J end lost 0 bases, and 14 bases lay between the germline ends. The CDR3 loop reads CASQGTPYSNQPQHF. The CDR3 nucleotides read TGTGCCAGCCAAGGGACACCTTATAGCAATCAGCCCCAGCATTTT.

Notes on this clonotype: A far larger clone is a single base away, which makes a read error likely. The chain recombines TRBV29-1 with TRBJ2-4, with TRBD2 matching over 7 bases. The CDR3 is 13 amino acids. CDR1 is SQVTM, CDR2 ANQGSEA, per germline. V shed 3 bases and J 13 bases; nucleotides not matched to a gene: 12. The CDR3 region has the DNA TGCAGCGTTGAGGGAGGGAACTACAATGAGCAGTACTTC. Translation: CSVEGGNYNEQYF.

CDR3 bases: TGTGCCAGTGACACAAGGGACGGCGGAGCAGGCCGCACTGAAGCTTTCTTT. It codes for CASDTRDGGAGRTEAFF. The gene calls are TRBV12-3 or TRBV12-4 and TRBJ1-1; a weak D match, TRBD1 (5 bases). The germline V and J ends were trimmed by 9 bases and 4 bases, with 27 bases remaining between them. The CDR3 contains 17 residues.

Turning to this clonotype: This sequence is one base from a far larger clone and is likely a read error. The V gene is TRBV7-8, the J gene TRBJ2-7; D may be TRBD1 (5 bases). V lost 2 bases, J lost 7 bases, and 15 bases lay in between. Per germline, CDR1 SGHVS and CDR2 FQNEAQ. The CDR3 covers 14 residues. CDR3 nucleotides: TGTGCCAGCAGCTTAAGCAGGGTAAACAATGAGCAGTACTTC. Amino acids: CASSLSRVNNEQYF.

Many counts were recorded for this clonotype. The rearrangement joins TRBV7-9 to TRBJ2-1; tentative D call: TRBD2 (6 bases). The CDR3 totals 15 residues. Trimming stripped 5 bases from V and 6 bases from J, with 17 bases between. Germline values: CDR1 SEHNR, CDR2 FQNEAQ (reference sequence). The CDR3 loop reads CASSELMTSSNEQFF. The CDR3 bases are TGTGCCAGCAGCGAACTTATGACTAGTAGCAATGAGCAGTTCTTC.

The rearrangement links TRBV11-2 to TRBJ2-5; the D is unclear. V lost 1 base to trimming and J lost 3 bases, with 9 bases between them. The CDR3 runs 14 residues. In germline, CDR1 is SGHAT, CDR2 FQNNGV. The CDR3 sequence is CASSLAGLKETQYF. The CDR3 DNA follows: TGTGCCAGCAGCTTAGCGGGCCTTAAAGAGACCCAGTACTTC.

This chain joins TRBV19 and TRBJ2-5, with 12 bases aligning to TRBD2. The germline V gene has CDR1 LNHDA and CDR2 SQIVND (reference sequence). This CDR3 is built from 20 residues. Trimming took 0 bases from V and 1 from J; bases not matched to a gene: 12. The DNA of the CDR3 is TGTGCCAGTAGTATAGATAGCACCTTCTCGACTAGCGGGGGCCAAGAGACCCAGTACTTC. Encoded protein: CASSIDSTFSTSGGQETQYF.

By proportion, this clonotype is medium-sized. The chain has TRBV28 and TRBJ2-7; 9 positions match TRBD1. The germline gives CDR1 MDHEN, CDR2 SYDVKM. This CDR3 region has 15 residues. V trimming: 8 bases; J trimming: 6 bases; junction bases outside the gene matches: 14. The CDR3 DNA is TGTGCCAGCTCTACCCGGGGGACAGGGTTGAGCGAGCAGTACTTC. Amino acids: CASSTRGTGLSEQYF.

As concerns this clonotype: A far larger clone is just one base off, so this is likely a read error. The chain has TRBV6-2 or TRBV6-3 and TRBJ2-7; 7 bases line up with TRBD2. The J call may be incorrect, as the DNA end agrees better with TRBJ2-1. The CDR3 length is 16 residues. In germline, CDR1 is MNHEY, CDR2 SVGEGT. CDR3 bases: TGTGCCGGCAGTGAAGCGGGAAGGGTAACCTACAATGAGCAGTTCTTC. Translated, it gives CAGSEAGRVTYNEQFF.

The table lists this clonotype with many counts. The chain links TRBV4-1 to TRBJ2-7; 12 nucleotides line up with TRBD1. CDR1 is MGHRA and CDR2 is YSYEKL in the germline V gene. The CDR3 extends over 18 amino acids. Trimming took 6 bases from V and 3 from J; bases not matched to a gene: 15. CDR3 protein: CASRLNTGTGGGSYEQYF. In nucleotides, the CDR3 is TGCGCCAGCAGACTAAATACCGGGACAGGGGGCGGCAGCTACGAGCAGTACTTC.

In this sample, this clonotype turned up many times. The rearrangement links TRBV12-3 or TRBV12-4 to TRBJ1-6; 7 bases match TRBD1. J was trimmed by 10 bases and V by 2 bases; bases with no gene match: 8. This CDR3 has 15 amino acids. DNA for the CDR3: TGTGCCAGCAGTTTACGAGGGGGCGGGCGATCACCCCTCCACTTT. Protein: CASSLRGGGRSPLHF.